This record covers a single T cell receptor beta chain. No antigen is known for it. This sample is drawn from a study of CD8 T cells in Susac syndrome. The germline gives CDR1 SNHLY, CDR2 FYNNEI. The CDR3 sequence is 14 residues long. With 2 bases removed from V and 8 bases from J, the gap between germline ends came to 12 bases. Random-hexamer reverse transcription was applied to about 0.5 to 1 ug RNA. TCRdb re-called the immunoSEQ multiplex PCR reads through MiXCR, storing one row per CDR3 protein. The table includes more than 75,000 distinct CDR3 sequences, approximately 92% detected once. Overall study results and limits: As the study acknowledged, the number of individuals who were part of its TCR sequencing and HLA analysis was relatively small.

Sequencing of TCR beta drew on CD8+ and CD4+ T cells from blood. This receptor was identified in a human donor in good health. This chain connects TRBV2 to TRBJ1-4; D not resolved. Sequencing was done on a sample of CD8+ T cells from PBMCs. CDR3 DNA sequence: TGTGCCAGCAGTGAAAGCCAGGTGGCGGAAAAACTGTTTTTT. This codes for CASSESQVAEKLFF.